Below are 14 T cell receptor beta chains sequenced from a single sample in a study of T cell repertoires in cytomegalovirus infection. A single record per CDR3 protein comes from TCRdb applying MiXCR to the reads. The repertoire holds 360,000 or so distinct CDR3 sequences, with just under 35% as singletons. These TCRs are of unknown antigen specificity. The material was cultured PBMCs, obtained from culture after CMV antigen stimulation. The receptors come from a human donor in good health (CMV status not recorded). Some clones in this sample may be carry-over from other donors' samples.

This clonotype was picked up many times. The chain has TRBV10-3 and TRBJ1-2, with 9 bases aligning to TRBD1. CDR3 size: 12 residues. The V and J ends lost 4 bases and 6 bases, in that order; junction bases with no gene match: 0. Germline V gives CDR1 ENHRY, CDR2 SYGVKD. The CDR3 DNA sequence: TGTGCCATCAGTGGGACAGGGGATGGCTACACCTTC. This translates into CAISGTGDGYTF.

This clonotype was detected ten times or more. In nucleotides, the CDR3 is TGTGCCAGCAGCACCCGCGGGGGACTAGCGAAGACCGACCGGGGGGTGGGAGAGACCCAGTACTTC. It specifies CASSTRGGLAKTDRGVGETQYF. The V gene is TRBV7-2, the J gene TRBJ2-5, with 10 bases lining up with TRBD2. The CDR3 contains 22 residues. The trim removed 5 bases at V and 4 bases at J, leaving 28 bases unmatched. Germline CDR1 is SGHTA and CDR2 is FQGNSA.

Many counts were recorded for this clonotype. V and J are TRBV7-2 and TRBJ1-1; 7 nucleotides match TRBD1. This CDR3 contains 14 residues. Losses at the gene ends were 5 bases for V and 7 bases for J; bases not matched to a gene: 10. Germline V gene lookup returns CDR1 SGHTA and CDR2 FQGNSA. The CDR3 nucleotides read TGTGCCAGCAGCGTCCGACAGGGAGGAATTGAAGCTTTCTTT. Protein: CASSVRQGGIEAFF.

In its sample, this clonotype was seen a few times. The chain uses TRBV4-1 and TRBJ1-1; D gene unclear. The CDR3 totals 15 residues. Trimming removed 3 bases at V and 4 bases at J, with 15 bases between. Germline CDR1 is MGHRA and CDR2 is YSYEKL. CDR3 in DNA: TGCGCCAGCAGCCAGCACGGTGGGCGAGGCACTGAAGCTTTCTTT. It yields the protein CASSQHGGRGTEAFF.

This clonotype was seen a single time. This chain connects TRBV14 to TRBJ2-7; D remains ambiguous. V gave up 1 base and J gave up 0 bases, with 13 bases separating them. The length of the CDR3 is 16 residues. Germline lookup yields CDR1 SGHDN and CDR2 FVKESK. In nucleotides, the CDR3 is TGTGCCAGCAGCCAAGCCCTTATACTCAGCTCCTACGAGCAGTACGTC. Its protein is CASSQALILSSYEQYV.

The chain carries TRBV6-5 and TRBJ2-7, with a weak D call TRBD2 (7 bases). The ends were cut back, 4 bases at V and 3 bases at J, with 13 bases in the middle. The CDR3 is 14 residues long. Germline V lookup: CDR1 MNHEY, CDR2 SVGAGI. In DNA, the CDR3 is TGTGCCAGCAGTTGGGGAGGGGGAGGCTACGAGCAGTACTTC. Amino acid sequence: CASSWGGGGYEQYF.

This clonotype was detected a few times. The chain employs TRBV7-2 and TRBJ2-1; TRBD1 agrees at 11 bases. CDR3 length equals 14 residues. J gave up 10 bases and V 5 bases, and 7 bases lay outside the gene matches. Germline loops: CDR1 SGHTA, CDR2 FQGNSA. The CDR3 sequence: CASSPGQGAQEQFF. The CDR3 coding sequence is TGTGCCAGCAGCCCAGGACAGGGGGCGCAGGAGCAGTTCTTC.

In its sample, this clonotype was seen a few times. The rearrangement joins TRBV14 to TRBJ1-5; D call uncertain. The CDR3 covers 13 residues. The V gene's germline CDR1 is SGHDN and CDR2 FVKESK. The V end lost 0 bases, the J end lost 7 bases, and 7 bases lay between the germline ends. CDR3 region: CASSQERGQPQHF. The DNA of the CDR3 is TGTGCCAGCAGCCAAGAGAGAGGCCAGCCCCAGCATTTT.

The CDR3 region has the DNA TGTGCCAGCCAGGGACAGGGGACAATGGACACTGAAGCTTTCTTT. Its translation is CASQGQGTMDTEAFF. The V gene is TRBV7-2, the J gene TRBJ1-1; 10 bases align to TRBD1. The CDR3 is 15 residues long. With 8 bases clipped from V and 3 bases from J, the junction kept 9 bases outside the gene matches. The germline gives CDR1 SGHTA, CDR2 FQGNSA.

V usage is TRBV15 and J usage is TRBJ2-2, with a weak D call TRBD1 (6 bases). V gave up 1 base and J gave up 1 base, with 10 bases separating them. Looked up from germline, CDR1 is LNHNV and CDR2 is YYDKDF (reference sequence). This CDR3 region has 16 residues. For the CDR3, the DNA is TGTGCCACCAGCAGAGGTCAGGGGCAGAACACCGGGGAGCTGTTTTTT. Translated, it gives CATSRGQGQNTGELFF.

This clonotype has a handful of counts. This chain links TRBV7-9 with TRBJ1-1; a weak D match, TRBD1 (5 bases). This CDR3 region has 15 residues. Germline-derived CDR1 and CDR2 are SEHNR and FQNEAQ (reference sequence). V lost 6 bases, J lost 5 bases, and 19 bases lay in between. The CDR3 reads CASRPFVGAGTEAFF. For the CDR3, the DNA is TGTGCCAGCAGGCCTTTTGTAGGGGCGGGAACTGAAGCTTTCTTT.

This clonotype occurred a few times. This chain links TRBV4-1 with TRBJ2-7, with D maybe TRBD1 (5 bases). Trimming pared 0 bases from V and 4 bases from J, leaving 19 bases between. Germline CDR1 is MGHRA and CDR2 is YSYEKL. The CDR3 consists of 17 residues. CDR3 loop: CASSQDWPRTSGYEQYF. CDR3 in DNA: TGCGCCAGCAGCCAAGATTGGCCCCGGACCTCAGGGTACGAGCAGTACTTC.

This clonotype was detected a few times. This chain uses TRBV12-3 or TRBV12-4 with TRBJ2-1; 7 bases agree with TRBD2. V was clipped by 0 bases and J by 9 bases; unmatched bases: 8. This CDR3 has 15 residues. The CDR3 nucleotides read TGTGCCAGCAGTTTAGCGGGAGGGCCGATGAGTGAGCAGTTCTTC. Its protein product is CASSLAGGPMSEQFF.

This sequence joins TRBV6-1 and TRBJ1-2; 9 nucleotides match TRBD1. Trimming removed 6 bases from V and 4 bases from J; junction bases left unmatched: 9. Germline V gives CDR1 MNHNS, CDR2 SASEGT. The CDR3 is 15 residues long. The CDR3 bases are TGTGCCAGCAGCCCCGGACAGGGGAATACCTATGGCTACACCTTC. This codes for CASSPGQGNTYGYTF.